The clone carrying this T cell receptor (beta chain) was seen a handful of times. This record belongs to a study of blood T cell repertoires in COVID-19. TCRdb keeps only in-frame clones here, not all; method: immunoSEQ multiplex PCR. The sample carries roughly 190,000 clones, about four fifths recorded once. The V end was cut by 1 base, the J end by 4 bases, with 16 bases between. This CDR3 spans 16 amino acids. Germline-derived CDR1 and CDR2 are LGHDT and YNNKEL (reference sequence). Sequenced input: peripheral blood. This clonotype was obtained from an older woman with COVID-19, enrolled during active disease. This sequence joins TRBV3-1 (or the pseudogene TRBV3-2) and TRBJ1-2; D unresolved. The CDR3 spells CASSQGVGTPGYGYTF. Written as DNA, the CDR3 is TGTGCCAGCAGCCAAGGGGTTGGAACCCCAGGCTATGGCTACACCTTC.